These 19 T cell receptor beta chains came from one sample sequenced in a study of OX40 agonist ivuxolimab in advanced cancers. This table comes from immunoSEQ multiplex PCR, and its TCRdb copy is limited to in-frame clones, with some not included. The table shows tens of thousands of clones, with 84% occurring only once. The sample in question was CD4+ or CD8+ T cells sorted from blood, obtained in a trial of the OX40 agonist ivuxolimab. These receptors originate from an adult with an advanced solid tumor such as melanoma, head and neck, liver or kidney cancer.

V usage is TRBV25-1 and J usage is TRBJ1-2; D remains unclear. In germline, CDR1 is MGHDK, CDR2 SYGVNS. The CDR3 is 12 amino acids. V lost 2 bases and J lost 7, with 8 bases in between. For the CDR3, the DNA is TGTGCCAGCAGTGAACCCAACACTGGCTACACCTTC. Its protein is CASSEPNTGYTF.

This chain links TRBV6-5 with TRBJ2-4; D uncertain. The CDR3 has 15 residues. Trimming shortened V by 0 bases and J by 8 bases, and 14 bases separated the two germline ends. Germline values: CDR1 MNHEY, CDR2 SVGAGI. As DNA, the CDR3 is TGTGCCAGCAGTTACTCGATTGACCGGACGGACATTCAGTACTTC. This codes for CASSYSIDRTDIQYF.

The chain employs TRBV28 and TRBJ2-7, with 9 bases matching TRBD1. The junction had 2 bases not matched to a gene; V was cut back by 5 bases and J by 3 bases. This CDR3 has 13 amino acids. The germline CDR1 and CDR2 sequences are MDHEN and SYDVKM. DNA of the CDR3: TGTGCCAGCAGTCGGGACAGGGACTACGAGCAGTACTTC. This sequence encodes CASSRDRDYEQYF.

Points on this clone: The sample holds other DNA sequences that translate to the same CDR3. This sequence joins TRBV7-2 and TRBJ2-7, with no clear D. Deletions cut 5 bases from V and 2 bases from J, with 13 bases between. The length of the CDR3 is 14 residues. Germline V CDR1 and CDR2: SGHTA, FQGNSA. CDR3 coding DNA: TGTGCCAGCAGCCCATCCGGCTCCCCCTACGAGCAGTACTTC. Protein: CASSPSGSPYEQYF.

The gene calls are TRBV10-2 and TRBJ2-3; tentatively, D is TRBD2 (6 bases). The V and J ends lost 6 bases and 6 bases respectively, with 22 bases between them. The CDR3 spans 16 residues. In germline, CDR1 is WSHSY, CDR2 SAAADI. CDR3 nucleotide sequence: TGCGCCAGCAGAAATCCTTCGCGGGGTGGTTGGGATACGCAGTATTTT. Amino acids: CASRNPSRGGWDTQYF.

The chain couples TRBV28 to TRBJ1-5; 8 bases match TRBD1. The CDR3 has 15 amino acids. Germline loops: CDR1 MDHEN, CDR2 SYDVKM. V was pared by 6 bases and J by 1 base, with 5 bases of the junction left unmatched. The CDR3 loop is CASRKTGVSNQPQHF. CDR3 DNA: TGTGCCAGCAGAAAGACAGGGGTGAGCAATCAGCCCCAGCATTTT.

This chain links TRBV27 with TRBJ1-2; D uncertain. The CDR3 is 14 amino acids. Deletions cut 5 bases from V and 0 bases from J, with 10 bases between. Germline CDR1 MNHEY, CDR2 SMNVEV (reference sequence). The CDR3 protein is CASSEHGANYGYTF. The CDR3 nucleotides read TGTGCCAGCAGTGAACACGGGGCTAACTATGGCTACACCTTC.

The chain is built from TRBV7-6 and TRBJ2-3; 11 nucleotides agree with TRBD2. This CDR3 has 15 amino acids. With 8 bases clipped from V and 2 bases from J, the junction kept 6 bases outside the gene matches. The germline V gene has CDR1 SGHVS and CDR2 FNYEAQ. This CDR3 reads CASAWTSGSTDTQYF. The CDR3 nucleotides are TGTGCCAGCGCCTGGACTAGCGGGTCCACAGATACGCAGTATTTT.

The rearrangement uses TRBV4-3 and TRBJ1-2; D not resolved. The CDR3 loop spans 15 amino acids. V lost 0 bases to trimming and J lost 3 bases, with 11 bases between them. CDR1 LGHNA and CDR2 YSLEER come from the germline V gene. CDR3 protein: CASSQEYSWDYGYTF. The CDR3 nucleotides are TGCGCCAGCAGCCAAGAGTACTCTTGGGACTATGGCTACACCTTC.

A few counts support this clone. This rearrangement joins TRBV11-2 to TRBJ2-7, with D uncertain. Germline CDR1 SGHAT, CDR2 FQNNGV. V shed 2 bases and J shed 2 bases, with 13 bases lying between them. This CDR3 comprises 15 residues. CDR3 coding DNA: TGTGCCAGCAGCTTATCCCCGGCCCCGGCCTACGAGCAGTACTTC. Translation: CASSLSPAPAYEQYF.

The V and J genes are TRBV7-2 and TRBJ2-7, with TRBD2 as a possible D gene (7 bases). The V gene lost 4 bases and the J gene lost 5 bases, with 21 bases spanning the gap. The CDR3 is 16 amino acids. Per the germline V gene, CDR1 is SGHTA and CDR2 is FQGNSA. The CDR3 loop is CASSSRGQGGWDEQYF. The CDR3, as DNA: TGTGCCAGCAGCTCGCGGGGGCAGGGTGGTTGGGACGAGCAGTACTTC.

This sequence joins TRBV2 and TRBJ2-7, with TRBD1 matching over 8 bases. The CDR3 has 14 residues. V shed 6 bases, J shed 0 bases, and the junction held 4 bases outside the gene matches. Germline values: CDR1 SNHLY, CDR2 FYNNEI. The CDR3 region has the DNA TGTGCCAGCAGCCCGGGACAGGTCTCCTACGAGCAGTACTTC. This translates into CASSPGQVSYEQYF.

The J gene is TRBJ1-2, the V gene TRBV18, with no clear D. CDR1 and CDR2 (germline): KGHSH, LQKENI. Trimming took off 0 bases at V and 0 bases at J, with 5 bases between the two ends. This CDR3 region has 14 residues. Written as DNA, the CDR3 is TGTGCCAGCTCACCACCGAAACCTAACTATGGCTACACCTTC. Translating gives CASSPPKPNYGYTF.

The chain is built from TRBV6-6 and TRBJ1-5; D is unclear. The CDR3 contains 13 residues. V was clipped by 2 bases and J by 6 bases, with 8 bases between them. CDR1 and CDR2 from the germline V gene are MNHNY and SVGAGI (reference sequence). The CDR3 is CASSYEDPQPQHF. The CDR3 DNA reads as TGTGCCAGCAGTTACGAGGACCCTCAGCCCCAGCATTTT.

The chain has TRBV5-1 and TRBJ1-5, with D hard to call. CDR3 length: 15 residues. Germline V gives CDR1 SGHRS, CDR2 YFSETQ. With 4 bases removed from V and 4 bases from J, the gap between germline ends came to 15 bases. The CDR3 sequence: CASSALPGRNQPQHF. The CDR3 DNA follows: TGCGCCAGCAGCGCTCTACCGGGCCGAAATCAGCCCCAGCATTTT. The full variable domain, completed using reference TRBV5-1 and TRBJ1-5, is KAGVTQTPRYLIKTRGQQVTLSCSPISGHRSVSWYQQTPGQGLQFLFEYFSETQRNKGNFPGRFSGRQFSNSRSEMNVSTLELGDSALYLCASSALPGRNQPQHFGDGTRLSIL.

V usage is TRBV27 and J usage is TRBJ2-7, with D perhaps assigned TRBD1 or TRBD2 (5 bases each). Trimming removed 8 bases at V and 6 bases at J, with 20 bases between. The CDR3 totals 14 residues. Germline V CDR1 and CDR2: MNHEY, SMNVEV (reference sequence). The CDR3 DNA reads TGTGCCAGCGGAAATCAGGGCGTGGGGAGCGAGCAGTACTTC. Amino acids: CASGNQGVGSEQYF.

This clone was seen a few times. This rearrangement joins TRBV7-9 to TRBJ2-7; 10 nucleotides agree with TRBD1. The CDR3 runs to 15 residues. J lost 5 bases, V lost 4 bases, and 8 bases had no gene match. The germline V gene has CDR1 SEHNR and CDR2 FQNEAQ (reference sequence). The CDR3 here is CASSSPDRGFHEQYF. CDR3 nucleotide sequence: TGTGCCAGCAGCTCCCCGGACAGGGGGTTCCACGAGCAGTACTTC.

The chain's CDR3 is CAWSVRGARTEAFF. The CDR3 nucleotides are TGTGCCTGGAGTGTACGGGGGGCACGGACTGAAGCTTTCTTT. The chain uses TRBV30 and TRBJ1-1, with D possibly matching TRBD1 (6 bases). Germline values: CDR1 GTSNPN, CDR2 SVGIG (reference sequence). The CDR3 runs to 14 residues. V was shortened by 0 bases and J by 5 bases, with 13 bases between the two germline ends.

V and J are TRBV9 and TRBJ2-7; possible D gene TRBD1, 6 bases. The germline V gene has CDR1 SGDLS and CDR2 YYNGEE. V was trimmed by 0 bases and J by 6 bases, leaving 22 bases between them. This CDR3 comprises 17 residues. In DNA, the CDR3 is TGTGCCAGCAGCGTAGAATGGGCAGGCGACACCAGGGGCGAGCAGTACTTC. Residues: CASSVEWAGDTRGEQYF.